The rows below give T cell receptor beta chains drawn from one sample of a study of T cell clones after liver transplantation. Clones were sequenced by immunoSEQ multiplex PCR, and TCRdb holds only the in-frame ones, with some missing. The profile covers about 58,000 clones, with 70% appearing a single time and around 2.8% taken by the ten largest. This material consisted of CD4+ T cells from blood, taken at the approximately 16-month timepoint. These receptors all come from a human patient who received a liver transplant. T cells may partly derive from the graft donor. The CDR3 runs from the conserved cysteine through the conserved F or W. The D gene is left open where the match is weak. A row's size may be missing; if present it is once, few, many or a size class.

CDR3 length,V gene,J gene,D gene,clone size,CDR3 protein,CDR3 DNA
14,TRBV28,TRBJ1-1,.,.,CASSLDTGRVGAFF,TGTGCCAGCAGTTTAGATACCGGCAGGGTGGGGGCTTTCTTT
17,TRBV7-2,TRBJ1-5,.,once,CASSLGGRLNSNQPQHF,TGTGCCAGCAGCTTAGGGGGGAGGTTGAATAGCAATCAGCCCCAGCATTTT
14,TRBV6-5,TRBJ2-2,.,.,CASSQDPYTGELFF,TGTGCCAGCAGCCAGGACCCATACACCGGGGAGCTGTTTTTT
14,TRBV2,TRBJ2-3,.,once,CASSGRGMTDTQYF,TGTGCCAGCAGTGGTCGGGGTATGACAGATACGCAGTATTTT
15,TRBV5-1,TRBJ2-3,TRBD1,.,CASSLTGGETDTQYF,TGCGCCAGCAGCTTGACAGGGGGCGAGACAGATACGCAGTATTTT
17,TRBV15,TRBJ2-3,.,.,CATSRPTPGLITDTQYF,TGTGCCACCAGCAGACCGACTCCGGGACTGATCACAGATACGCAGTATTTT
14,TRBV7-2,TRBJ2-4,.,once,CASSTQGNKNIQYF,TGTGCCAGCAGCACCCAGGGGAACAAAAACATTCAGTACTTC
15,TRBV19,TRBJ1-1,TRBD1,once,CASMGQVSLRTEAFF,TGTGCCAGTATGGGACAGGTATCTTTGAGGACTGAAGCTTTCTTT
14,TRBV7-2,TRBJ1-2,.,.,CASSFLEGRYGYTF,TGTGCCAGCAGCTTTTTAGAGGGGAGGTATGGCTACACCTTC
16,TRBV19,TRBJ2-3,TRBD2,.,CASSGGLAGLGNTQYF,TGTGCCAGTAGTGGGGGACTAGCGGGGTTAGGAAATACGCAGTATTTT
13,TRBV7-7,TRBJ1-4,.,.,CASSLERGEKLFF,TGTGCCAGCAGCTTAGAAAGAGGGGAAAAACTGTTTTTT
14,TRBV19,TRBJ1-2,.,many,CASSILSGVYGYTF,TGTGCCAGTAGTATTTTGTCGGGCGTCTATGGCTACACCTTC
13,TRBV11-2,TRBJ2-5,.,.,CASSLSKKETQYF,TGTGCCAGCAGCTTAAGCAAGAAGGAGACCCAGTACTTC
14,TRBV6-6,TRBJ2-5,.,.,CASSGSFGQETQYF,TGTGCCAGCAGCGGGTCTTTTGGCCAAGAGACCCAGTACTTC
14,TRBV6-1,TRBJ2-3,.,.,CASIPFSRTDTQYF,TGTGCCAGCATCCCCTTTAGCCGCACAGATACGCAGTATTTT
17,TRBV11-3,TRBJ2-6,.,.,CASSLQGISSGANVLTF,TGTGCCAGCAGCTTGCAGGGTATCAGCTCTGGGGCCAACGTCCTGACTTTC
14,TRBV5-1,TRBJ1-1,TRBD1,.,CASSPGTGTTEAFF,TGCGCCAGCAGCCCGGGGACAGGGACGACTGAAGCTTTCTTT
16,TRBV18,TRBJ1-2,TRBD1,.,CASSPPGQGGLNGYTF,TGTGCCAGCTCACCACCTGGACAGGGGGGTCTGAATGGCTACACCTTC
14,TRBV29-1,TRBJ2-2,.,.,CSVAGGMRTGELFF,TGCAGCGTTGCTGGCGGGATGAGAACCGGGGAGCTGTTTTTT
15,TRBV19,TRBJ2-7,TRBD2,.,CASSTAGESSYEQYF,TGTGCCAGTAGTACTGCGGGGGAGAGCTCCTACGAGCAGTACTTC
15,TRBV19,TRBJ1-2,TRBD1,.,CASSILPTTGVGYTF,TGTGCCAGTAGTATACTCCCCACGACAGGGGTTGGCTACACCTTC
15,TRBV5-1,TRBJ2-2,TRBD1,.,CASSSTGAGTGELFF,TGCGCCAGCAGCAGCACAGGGGCGGGCACCGGGGAGCTGTTTTTT
16,TRBV7-9,TRBJ2-2,.,.,CASSLGGYANTGELFF,TGTGCCAGCAGCTTAGGGGGTTATGCGAACACCGGGGAGCTGTTTTTT
15,TRBV9,TRBJ2-3,.,.,CASSVGASSTDTQYF,TGTGCCAGCAGCGTAGGGGCTAGCAGCACAGATACGCAGTATTTT
12,TRBV19,TRBJ1-2,.,.,CASSIARDGYTF,TGTGCCAGTAGTATAGCTCGGGATGGCTACACCTTC
16,TRBV18,TRBJ2-1,TRBD2,.,CASSPQGLAGVSEQFF,TGTGCCAGCTCACCCCAGGGACTAGCGGGAGTGAGTGAGCAGTTCTTC
14,TRBV9,TRBJ2-7,.,.,CASSKTGTSYEQYF,TGTGCCAGCAGCAAAACCGGGACCTCCTACGAGCAGTACTTC
16,TRBV9,TRBJ2-1,.,.,CASSAGHGASYNEQFF,TGTGCCAGCAGCGCCGGACATGGAGCATCTTACAATGAGCAGTTCTTC
16,TRBV5-1,TRBJ2-3,TRBD1,.,CASSLGTGIVGDTQYF,TGCGCCAGCAGCTTGGGGACAGGAATAGTTGGAGATACGCAGTATTTT